This T cell receptor (beta chain) was obtained from a study of T cell responses to AZD1222 COVID-19 vaccine (dated by TCRdb to the early 2020s). Study-level background: AZD1222 recipients given second doses at about 4 weeks or at about 12 weeks were pooled, since spike-specific TCR depth and breadth were not found to differ between the two schedules. A total of 233 trial participants underwent TCR sequencing, of whom around 210 had received two doses of AZD1222 and 26 had received two doses of the MenACWY control vaccine. Trial participants were enrolled by age into subgroups of 18-55, 56-69 and 70-plus years, and roughly 150, 30 and 60 TCR-sequenced participants, respectively, were included in these subgroups.

The label giving this sample's time point can be read as: baseline before first vaccination. Samples from vaccinated people were obtained from the UK trials COV001 and COV002, which included a single-blind randomized controlled phase 2/3 trial of AZD1222 (ChAdOx1 nCoV-19) in healthy adults. For TCRbeta chain sequencing, PBMC samples were collected from trial participants at day 0 and at day 28 after the second dose. V sheds 5 bases and J sheds 3 bases, leaving 14 bases between their ends. For CDR1 and CDR2, the germline V gene lists SGHVS and FQNEAQ. Including the terminal cysteine and phenylalanine, the CDR3 comprises 14 residues. Only CDR3 DNA is held: 42 bases, read in frame from base 1. This clone was seen a single time. Its antigen target is currently unknown. The sample holds no much larger clone one base away, and base qualities are not on file. What the research found in general, with its limitations: Spike-specific TCR breadth and depth rose significantly after two AZD1222 doses compared with day 0 and with MenACWY recipients. Nearly half of unique spike-specific TCRs reportedly recognized epitopes outside regions mutated in the B.1.351 and B.1.1.7 variants. In the small 56-69-year group, the increase in depth fell short of significance, most likely because of low power. Participants were mostly white British, with more females than males. The authors suggested clonal diversity may have been underestimated. No day 14 peak-response samples were available, so repertoires were characterized only after the peak T cell response. The vaccine-associated CD4 TCRs covered the entire spike protein, and the dominant responses fell in regions 160-218 and 743-854. Only five or six AZD1222 recipients were SARS-CoV-2 seropositive at baseline, limiting conclusions about previously exposed vaccinees.

The CDR3 regions of human TCRbeta chains were analyzed by immunosequencing. From the authors' description of their analysis: Repertoire TCRs were matched against a reference library of SARS-CoV-2-specific TCRs generated with the MIRA antigen-specificity platform. Breadth was defined as the fraction of unique TCRs that were SARS-CoV-2-associated. Depth was defined as the fraction of total T cells that were SARS-CoV-2-associated. Using the MIRA data, every spike-specific TCR was mapped to the spike region that the TCR reacted to and assigned to either a CD4 or a CD8 class. Log10-transformed breadth and depth values were compared by one-way ANOVA with Sidak's multiple comparisons tests. Here the immuneACCESS table is served through TCRdb, limited to in-frame sequences with V and J called. Missing clones are a known gap in these copies; in checked studies unresolved V genes cover under half, and the rest lacks a known reason. That table gives V, J and clone size, and the DNA gave D and trimming. Recorded for this sample are approximately 260,000 clones; more than 85% of them occurred a single time. About 0.5% of the sample is in the top ten clones.

The source is an adult in good health. The sequenced sample was peripheral blood, obtained on day 0 of AZD1222 vaccination. The chain links TRBV7-8 with TRBJ2-7; D gene: possibly TRBD1, on 6 matching bases. The DNA reads TGTGCCAGCAGCCCGCGACAGGTCCGCTACGAGCAGTACTTC. Its product reads: CASSPRQVRYEQYF.